This T cell receptor beta chain was sequenced for a study of cytomegalovirus exposure and HLA in healthy donors. Comment on this clone: Its antigen remains unknown.

Libraries were prepared by immunoSEQ multiplex PCR; TCRdb keeps only in-frame clonotypes and omits some of them. The sample contains 170,000 or so clones, about 86% of which appear only once. Per the germline V gene, CDR1 is MGHRA and CDR2 is YSYEKL. The CDR3 sequence is 13 residues long. V was clipped by 5 bases and J by 5 bases; unmatched bases: 5. Overall study findings and caveats: Overall, roughly 150 TCR beta chains were annotated as cytomegalovirus-associated. The majority of TCR sequences were rare, yet some public TCRs appeared in many donors.

The donors were members of the validation cohort comprising approximately 110 subjects, separate from the roughly 700-subject first cohort. The chain has TRBV4-1 and TRBJ1-2, with TRBD1 identical over 7 bases. The sequenced sample was PBMCs. The TCR originated in a woman in her late teens or twenties in good health and CMV-seropositive. The CDR3 DNA sequence: TGCGCCAGCAGCTTTGACAGGGATTATGGCTACACCTTC. Encoded protein: CASSFDRDYGYTF.